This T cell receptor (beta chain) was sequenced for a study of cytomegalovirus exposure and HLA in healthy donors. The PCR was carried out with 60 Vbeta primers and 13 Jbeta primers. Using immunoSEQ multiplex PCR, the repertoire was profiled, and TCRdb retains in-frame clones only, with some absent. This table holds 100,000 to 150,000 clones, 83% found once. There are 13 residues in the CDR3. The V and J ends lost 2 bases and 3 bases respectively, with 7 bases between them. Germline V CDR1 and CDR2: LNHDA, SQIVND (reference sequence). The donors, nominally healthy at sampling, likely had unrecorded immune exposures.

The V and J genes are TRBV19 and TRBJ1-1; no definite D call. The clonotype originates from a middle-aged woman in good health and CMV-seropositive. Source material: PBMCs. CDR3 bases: TGTGCCAGTAGTATAAGCGGATACACTGAAGCTTTCTTT. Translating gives CASSISGYTEAFF.